The following is a T cell receptor beta chain sequence with its context. The data were obtained in a study of cytomegalovirus exposure and HLA in healthy donors. Donors in the study were healthy people who gave bone marrow. There are 15 residues in the CDR3. CDR1 is MNHEY and CDR2 is SVGAGI in the germline V gene. V lost 7 bases and J lost 3, with 19 bases in between. Vbeta (60) and Jbeta (13) primers were used in the PCR. Method: immunoSEQ multiplex PCR; TCRdb's copy keeps in-frame clones and lacks some. This sample has over 150,000 clones; around 63% occur once, and the top ten carry 4% to 5.5%. This TCR derives from a woman aged 18 to 35 in good health and CMV-seropositive. This chain joins TRBV6-5 and TRBJ2-7; a weak D match, TRBD1 (5 bases). What was sequenced was PBMCs. The CDR3 sequence is CASKRQRTGIYEQYF. CDR3 nucleotides: TGTGCCAGCAAGAGGCAGAGAACAGGAATCTACGAGCAGTACTTC.